Listed here are 15 T cell receptor beta chains from one sample, sequenced in a study of HIV-infected patients and healthy controls. TCRdb reprocessed the 5' RACE reads via MiXCR and lists one record per CDR3 protein. This sample yields about 67,000 distinct CDR3 sequences, of which about a sixth are seen a single time; under 6% belongs to the top ten. Input material: CD4+ T cells from blood. These receptors came from a human donor in good health.

The V and J genes are TRBV14 and TRBJ2-5; D is tentatively TRBD1 or TRBD2 (6 bases each). CDR3 length: 19 amino acids. V was clipped by 4 bases and J by 1 base, with 25 bases between them. Germline loops: CDR1 SGHDN, CDR2 FVKESK. CDR3: CASSRGARYTRPGQETQYF. Here the CDR3 DNA reads TGTGCCAGCAGCCGGGGGGCCCGGTACACCCGTCCTGGCCAAGAGACCCAGTACTTC.

The CDR3 DNA is TGTGCCAGCAGCCAGGGGCTAGCCAAAAACATTCAGTACTTC. Amino acid sequence: CASSQGLAKNIQYF. The V call is TRBV14, the J call TRBJ2-4; a possible D gene is TRBD1 (5 bases). Trimming pared 3 bases from V and 0 bases from J, leaving 6 bases between. This CDR3 has 14 amino acids. Per germline, CDR1 SGHDN and CDR2 FVKESK.

This clonotype was found many times. This rearrangement joins TRBV2 to TRBJ2-7, with D perhaps being TRBD1 or TRBD2 (5 bases each). The CDR3 has 15 amino acids. Germline lookup yields CDR1 SNHLY and CDR2 FYNNEI. The V and J ends lost 6 bases and 0 bases respectively, with 15 bases between them. The CDR3 loop reads CASRLRDGTSYEQYF. CDR3 coding DNA: TGTGCCAGCAGGCTCCGGGACGGGACCTCCTACGAGCAGTACTTC.

This chain links TRBV6-5 with TRBJ2-3; D unresolved. Germline V gene lookup returns CDR1 MNHEY and CDR2 SVGAGI. V was clipped by 2 bases and J by 3 bases, with 6 bases between them. This CDR3 has 13 residues. The CDR3 loop reads CASSYTATDTQYF. The DNA for the CDR3 is TGTGCCAGCAGTTACACGGCGACAGATACGCAGTATTTT.

This clonotype appeared a few times. The chain is built from TRBV29-1 and TRBJ1-5; TRBD1 aligns across 7 bases. The CDR3 spans 13 residues. J gave up 0 bases and V 5 bases, and 1 base lay outside the gene matches. Germline V CDR1 and CDR2: SQVTM, ANQGSEA. DNA of the CDR3: TGCAGCGTTCGACAGGGTAGCAATCAGCCCCAGCATTTT. This encodes CSVRQGSNQPQHF. The whole variable domain, filled in from reference TRBV29-1 and TRBJ1-5, reads SAVISQKPSRDICQRGTSLTIQCQVDSQVTMMFWYRQQPGQSLTLIATANQGSEATYESGFVIDKFPISRPNLTFSTLTVSNMSPEDSSIYLCSVRQGSNQPQHFGDGTRLSIL.

At least ten counts were recorded for this clonotype. The J gene is TRBJ2-6, the V gene TRBV20-1; a possible D gene is TRBD1 (6 bases). The CDR3 loop spans 15 amino acids. V gave up 3 bases and J gave up 4 bases, with 13 bases separating them. Germline V CDR1 and CDR2: DFQATT, SNEGSKA (reference sequence). The CDR3 spells CSARSPGEGANVLTF. CDR3 sequence (DNA): TGCAGTGCTAGGAGCCCAGGGGAAGGGGCCAACGTCCTGACTTTC.

This clonotype was seen more than once but under ten times. V gene TRBV5-4 combines with J gene TRBJ2-1; tentative D call: TRBD2 (6 bases). The V end lost 5 bases, the J end lost 4 bases, and 10 bases lay between the germline ends. The CDR3 length is 13 residues. The germline gives CDR1 SGHNT, CDR2 YYREEE (reference sequence). The CDR3 loop reads CASSGRFYNEQFF. CDR3 in DNA: TGTGCCAGCAGTGGGAGGTTTTACAATGAGCAGTTCTTC.

CDR3 in amino acids: CATSREWMAQYF. As DNA, the CDR3 is TGTGCCACCAGCAGGGAATGGATGGCCCAGTACTTC. This chain joins TRBV15 and TRBJ2-5; the D is unclear. V was clipped by 3 bases and J by 9 bases, with 11 bases between them. Germline lookup yields CDR1 LNHNV and CDR2 YYDKDF (reference sequence). CDR3 size: 12 residues.

This clonotype was found once. This chain joins TRBV2 and TRBJ2-5, with 10 bases identical to TRBD2. Germline loops: CDR1 SNHLY, CDR2 FYNNEI. The V segment lost 8 bases and the J segment 2 bases; nucleotides outside the gene matches: 8. The CDR3 is 15 amino acids. The CDR3 DNA reads TGTGCCAGCTTGGGGGCTAGCGGGAGTCAAGAGACCCAGTACTTC. This gives the protein CASLGASGSQETQYF.

This clonotype occurred many times. The chain has TRBV24-1 and TRBJ2-1; 8 nucleotides match TRBD2. The CDR3 contains 15 residues. V shed 4 bases and J 3 bases; nucleotides not matched to a gene: 4. Germline-derived CDR1 and CDR2 are KGHDR and SFDVKD. CDR3 coding DNA: TGTGCCACCAGTGAGTCTCTAGCGGGCTACAATGAGCAGTTCTTC. Its protein product is CATSESLAGYNEQFF.

The chain carries TRBV2 and TRBJ2-1, with 13 bases that match TRBD2. Germline V lookup: CDR1 SNHLY, CDR2 FYNNEI. The CDR3 sequence is 15 residues long. The trim removed 6 bases at V and 5 bases at J, leaving 4 bases unmatched. CDR3 region: CASRRTSGSNNEQFF. The CDR3 DNA follows: TGTGCCAGCAGGAGGACTAGCGGGAGTAACAATGAGCAGTTCTTC. Looking up the rest from reference TRBV2 and TRBJ2-1 gives the full variable domain: EPEVTQTPSHQVTQMGQEVILRCVPISNHLYFYWYRQILGQKVEFLVSFYNNEISEKSEIFDDQFSVERPDGSNFTLKIRSTKLEDSAMYFCASRRTSGSNNEQFFGPGTRLTVL.

The chain links TRBV27 to TRBJ2-1; D possibly corresponds to TRBD1 (6 bases). This CDR3 has 13 amino acids. V was cut by 6 bases and J by 5 bases, with 11 bases left in between. Germline V lookup: CDR1 MNHEY, CDR2 SMNVEV (reference sequence). This CDR3 reads CASRDSGNNEQFF. The CDR3 nucleotides read TGTGCCAGCAGGGACAGCGGAAACAATGAGCAGTTCTTC.

The chain has TRBV6-5 and TRBJ2-6; no reliable D call. The germline CDR1 and CDR2 sequences are MNHEY and SVGAGI. CDR3 length: 15 residues. V was shortened by 6 bases and J by 2 bases, with 11 bases between the two germline ends. The DNA for the CDR3 is TGTGCCAGCAGCCTACAGAGCCCTGGGGCCAACGTCCTGACTTTC. This codes for CASSLQSPGANVLTF.

This clonotype was seen only a few times. This chain uses TRBV12-3 or TRBV12-4 with TRBJ2-3; 16 bases are shared with TRBD2. This CDR3 has 16 amino acids. V was clipped by 4 bases and J by 11 bases; unmatched bases: 9. This chain's CDR3 is CASSSGTSGRAHGQYF. The CDR3 DNA follows: TGTGCCAGCAGTTCTGGGACTAGCGGGAGGGCCCACGGGCAGTATTTT.

This clonotype turned up a few times. The rearrangement links TRBV5-1 to TRBJ1-3; TRBD1 might be the D (6 bases). The CDR3 is 17 amino acids. V dropped 4 bases and J dropped 0 bases, with 17 bases sitting between them. CDR1 is SGHRS and CDR2 is YFSETQ in the germline V gene. CDR3 sequence reads: CASSPGTPFLSGNTIYF. As DNA, the CDR3 is TGCGCCAGCAGCCCTGGGACACCCTTCCTCTCTGGAAACACCATATATTTT.